Listed here are 5 T cell receptor beta chains from one sample, sequenced in a study of blood T cell repertoires in COVID-19. Profiled with immunoSEQ multiplex PCR; TCRdb holds only in-frame clones, not every one. The repertoire holds some 200,000 clones, with around 84% as singletons. Sequenced sample: peripheral blood. These receptors were obtained from an older woman who had recovered from COVID-19.

The V gene is TRBV7-9, the J gene TRBJ2-6; 8 bases map to TRBD2. The trim removed 3 bases at V and 1 base at J, leaving 11 bases unmatched. This CDR3 contains 19 residues. The germline V gene encodes CDR1 SEHNR and CDR2 FQNEAQ (reference sequence). CDR3 region: CASSFRASGLTSGANVLTF. The CDR3 DNA is TGTGCCAGCAGCTTTCGGGCTAGCGGGCTTACTTCTGGGGCCAACGTCCTGACTTTC.

The chain joins TRBV29-1 to TRBJ2-1; 7 nucleotides match TRBD1. CDR1 is SQVTM and CDR2 is ANQGSEA in the germline V gene. The J segment lost 0 bases and the V segment lost 7 bases, leaving 12 bases of the junction unmatched. The CDR3 length is 16 residues. In DNA form, the CDR3 reads TGCAGCGGTCGCGTTTGGGGACAGAGCTCCTACAATGAGCAGTTCTTC. This translates into CSGRVWGQSSYNEQFF.

The chain combines TRBV9 with TRBJ2-3, with D maybe TRBD1 (6 bases). This CDR3 region has 16 residues. CDR1 SGDLS and CDR2 YYNGEE come from the germline V gene. V was trimmed by 4 bases and J by 5 bases, leaving 20 bases between them. The CDR3: CASSTSSGHVLDTQYF. CDR3 DNA sequence: TGTGCCAGCAGCACATCTTCGGGACACGTATTAGATACGCAGTATTTT.

This chain links TRBV6-2 or TRBV6-3 with TRBJ2-5; the D gene is possibly TRBD2 (5 bases). Germline V gene lookup returns CDR1 MNHEY and CDR2 SVGEGT. The CDR3 length is 13 residues. Between the trimmed V and J ends, which lost 2 bases and 5 bases, there was a span of 9 bases. Here the CDR3 reads CASSYEGRETQYF. The CDR3, as DNA: TGTGCCAGCAGTTACGAGGGTCGGGAGACCCAGTACTTC.

V usage is TRBV11-2 and J usage is TRBJ2-7; 9 bases line up with TRBD1. The CDR3 covers 16 residues. The V gene's germline CDR1 is SGHAT and CDR2 FQNNGV. The V gene end was trimmed by 3 bases and the J gene end by 3 bases; junction bases not matched to a gene: 9. The DNA of the CDR3 is TGTGCCAGCAGCTTTCGAGGGGGGACAGGGAACTACGAGCAGTACTTC. Protein product: CASSFRGGTGNYEQYF.